The clone carrying this T cell receptor (beta chain) appeared a few times. The antigen is not known. This record comes from a study of human T cells and chemical hapten exposure. Study-wide points: The presence of alopecia in the donors means their immune response may differ from healthy people's.

For the library, individual cDNA molecules each received unique molecular identifiers. TCRdb reprocessed the RACE reads with MiXCR, giving one entry per CDR3 protein. The sample gives some 71,000 distinct CDR3 sequences, approximately 10% of which show up once; about 1.5% is in the top ten. The CDR3 extends over 14 amino acids. V was clipped by 0 bases and J by 2 bases, with 9 bases between them. Germline V gene lookup returns CDR1 SGHRS and CDR2 YFSETQ. Time point denoted: patch test 3, about 24 weeks after DPC sensitization. The treatment: therapeutic diphenylcyclopropenone sensitization with weekly scalp DPC.

The clonotype comes from a woman aged 45-65 years with alopecia areata. Some clones in this sample may be carry-over from other donors' samples. The gene calls are TRBV5-1 and TRBJ2-7; D may correspond to TRBD1 or TRBD2 (5 bases each). The sample was whole blood, taken in connection with sensitization to the hapten diphenylcyclopropenone (DPC). CDR3 sequence reads: CASSLGGATYEQYF. The CDR3 nucleotides are TGCGCCAGCAGCTTGGGAGGGGCCACCTACGAGCAGTACTTC.